The rows below give T cell receptor beta chains drawn from one sample of a study of blood T cell repertoires in COVID-19. Profiling relied on immunoSEQ multiplex PCR, and the TCRdb table lists in-frame clones only, not all of them. The table includes under 350,000 clones, approximately 86% detected once. Sequenced: peripheral blood. These receptors came from a man younger than 35 with active or convalescent COVID-19. CDR3s include the opening cysteine and the closing phenylalanine or tryptophan. The order of the fields is CDR3 DNA, CDR3 protein, D gene, J gene, clone size, V gene. A D gene is named only where the DNA matches it firmly. Clone size, where shown, is once, few, many, or a class for clones that have expanded.

CDR3nt: TGTGCCAGCACCGAGACAGCGAACTATGGCTACACCTTC
CDR3aa: CASTETANYGYTF
d_gene: -
j_gene: TRBJ1-2
abundance: -
v_gene: TRBV6-5

CDR3nt: TGTGCCAGCAGCTTTAGCCGTAGCACAGATACGCAGTATTTT
CDR3aa: CASSFSRSTDTQYF
d_gene: -
j_gene: TRBJ2-3
abundance: -
v_gene: TRBV7-2

CDR3nt: TGTGCCAGCAGTGGACAGAGACCCTACGAGCAGTACTTC
CDR3aa: CASSGQRPYEQYF
d_gene: -
j_gene: TRBJ2-7
abundance: -
v_gene: TRBV6-6

CDR3nt: TGCGCCAGCAGCCAGACCCCGGGACAGTTTAATCAGCCCCAGCATTTT
CDR3aa: CASSQTPGQFNQPQHF
d_gene: TRBD1
j_gene: TRBJ1-5
abundance: -
v_gene: TRBV4-1

CDR3nt: TGCAGCGTTGATCCAAGCGACAATGAGCAGTTCTTC
CDR3aa: CSVDPSDNEQFF
d_gene: -
j_gene: TRBJ2-1
abundance: once
v_gene: TRBV29-1

CDR3nt: TGTGCCAGCAGCCCGCGGGCAGTCGTTTCACCCCTCCACTTT
CDR3aa: CASSPRAVVSPLHF
d_gene: -
j_gene: TRBJ1-6
abundance: -
v_gene: TRBV5-6

CDR3nt: TGTGCCAGCAGGAGTCTACTAGCGGGAGTTCACGAGCAGTACTTC
CDR3aa: CASRSLLAGVHEQYF
d_gene: TRBD2
j_gene: TRBJ2-7
abundance: -
v_gene: TRBV6-5

CDR3nt: TGTGCCTGGAGTGTACGGGCAGATACGCAGTATTTT
CDR3aa: CAWSVRADTQYF
d_gene: -
j_gene: TRBJ2-3
abundance: few
v_gene: TRBV30

CDR3nt: TGTGCCTCCTTGGACAGGGACGGTTCACCCCTCCACTTT
CDR3aa: CASLDRDGSPLHF
d_gene: TRBD1
j_gene: TRBJ1-6
abundance: -
v_gene: TRBV30

CDR3nt: TGCGCCAGCAGGGTCCTACCCTACGAGCAGTACTTC
CDR3aa: CASRVLPYEQYF
d_gene: -
j_gene: TRBJ2-7
abundance: -
v_gene: TRBV5-1

CDR3nt: TGTGCCAGCAGCCCGGTAGGACAAATCTCTGGGGCCAACGTCCTGACTTTC
CDR3aa: CASSPVGQISGANVLTF
d_gene: -
j_gene: TRBJ2-6
abundance: -
v_gene: TRBV7-8

CDR3nt: TGTGCCAGCAGTCCTGACAGAGCCTATGGCTACACCTTC
CDR3aa: CASSPDRAYGYTF
d_gene: -
j_gene: TRBJ1-2
abundance: few
v_gene: TRBV12-3/TRBV12-4

CDR3nt: TGTGCCAGCAGTAAGGACACTGCGAGTGAAAAACTGTTTTTT
CDR3aa: CASSKDTASEKLFF
d_gene: -
j_gene: TRBJ1-4
abundance: -
v_gene: TRBV11-3

CDR3nt: TGTGCCAGCAGCTTAGGCAGGTTAGAGACCCAGTACTTC
CDR3aa: CASSLGRLETQYF
d_gene: -
j_gene: TRBJ2-5
abundance: -
v_gene: TRBV7-2

CDR3nt: TGTGCCAGCAGTTTAGTAGGAGCGGGAGAGAGGTACGAGCAGTACTTC
CDR3aa: CASSLVGAGERYEQYF
d_gene: TRBD2
j_gene: TRBJ2-7
abundance: -
v_gene: TRBV27

CDR3nt: TGTGCCAGCGTACTAGCGGGGGCCACAGATACGCAGTATTTT
CDR3aa: CASVLAGATDTQYF
d_gene: TRBD2
j_gene: TRBJ2-3
abundance: once
v_gene: TRBV6-5

CDR3nt: TGTGCCAGCAGGGCGATCCGACACGGCACAGATACGCAGTATTTT
CDR3aa: CASRAIRHGTDTQYF
d_gene: -
j_gene: TRBJ2-3
abundance: -
v_gene: TRBV2

CDR3nt: TGTGCCAGCAGAAAAGGGGGACAGGCTAATGAAAAACTGTTTTTT
CDR3aa: CASRKGGQANEKLFF
d_gene: TRBD1
j_gene: TRBJ1-4
abundance: -
v_gene: TRBV6-5

CDR3nt: TGTGCCATCAGCGGGGGAGCGAACACCGGGGAGCTGTTTTTT
CDR3aa: CAISGGANTGELFF
d_gene: -
j_gene: TRBJ2-2
abundance: -
v_gene: TRBV10-3

CDR3nt: TGTGCCAGCAGTGTGTCGGGTATGAATGAAAAACTGTTTTTT
CDR3aa: CASSVSGMNEKLFF
d_gene: -
j_gene: TRBJ1-4
abundance: -
v_gene: TRBV2

CDR3nt: TGCAGCGTTGAAGACAGGGGGCTGAAATTGAACGGGGAGCTGTTTTTT
CDR3aa: CSVEDRGLKLNGELFF
d_gene: TRBD1
j_gene: TRBJ2-2
abundance: -
v_gene: TRBV29-1

CDR3nt: TGTGCCAGCAGCCTCACGGGACGGGAGTATGCTTCACCCCTCCACTTT
CDR3aa: CASSLTGREYASPLHF
d_gene: -
j_gene: TRBJ1-6
abundance: -
v_gene: TRBV5-5

CDR3nt: TGTGCCAGTTCCAAACGGGGAGTCTCTGGAAACACCATATATTTT
CDR3aa: CASSKRGVSGNTIYF
d_gene: -
j_gene: TRBJ1-3
abundance: -
v_gene: TRBV28

CDR3nt: TGTGCCAGCAGCGCCACCCTGGGGGGGGAGGAGACCCAGTACTTC
CDR3aa: CASSATLGGEETQYF
d_gene: TRBD2
j_gene: TRBJ2-5
abundance: -
v_gene: TRBV3-1/TRBV3-2

CDR3nt: TGTGCCAGCAGCGTAGCTTGGGGAGGCACTGAAGCTTTCTTT
CDR3aa: CASSVAWGGTEAFF
d_gene: -
j_gene: TRBJ1-1
abundance: -
v_gene: TRBV9

CDR3nt: TGTGCCAGCTCACCAGGAGGGCCGGCCTACGAGCAGTACTTC
CDR3aa: CASSPGGPAYEQYF
d_gene: -
j_gene: TRBJ2-7
abundance: -
v_gene: TRBV18

CDR3nt: TGTGCCAGCAGACGACTAGCGGGTGAGCAGTTCTTC
CDR3aa: CASRRLAGEQFF
d_gene: TRBD2
j_gene: TRBJ2-1
abundance: -
v_gene: TRBV27